The 27 T cell receptor beta chains in this list originate from one sample, sequenced in a study of PD-1 and CTLA-4 blockade in melanoma. Sequenced by immunoSEQ multiplex PCR; TCRdb stores in-frame clones only, minus some. The repertoire includes about 29,000 clones, about 89% of them detected once, and around 8.5% sits in the top ten. Sequenced here: CD8+ T cells from peripheral blood, sampled before anti-PD-1 treatment. Source of these receptors: a human donor with melanoma.

The chain is built from TRBV29-1 and TRBJ2-1, with 7 bases fitting TRBD2. Germline V gene data show CDR1 as SQVTM and CDR2 as ANQGSEA. This CDR3 spans 12 amino acids. V shed 2 bases, J shed 9 bases, and the junction held 4 bases outside the gene matches. The CDR3 nucleotides read TGCAGCGTTGAACTGACTAGCAGTGAGCAGTTCTTC. As protein: CSVELTSSEQFF.

The V gene is TRBV29-1, the J gene TRBJ1-2, with TRBD1 matching 7 bases. The CDR3 runs to 14 residues. Germline loops: CDR1 SQVTM, CDR2 ANQGSEA. J was trimmed by 3 bases and V by 6 bases; bases with no gene match: 10. CDR3 nucleotides: TGCAGCGTCGACCTACAGGGGTCTGACTATGGCTACACCTTC. Its protein product is CSVDLQGSDYGYTF.

As concerns this clone: Other nucleotide sequences from this sample produce the same CDR3. The chain combines TRBV5-1 with TRBJ2-7; weak D call: TRBD1 (5 bases). The CDR3 contains 13 residues. Germline assignment: CDR1 SGHRS and CDR2 YFSETQ. V shed 6 bases and J shed 3 bases, with 13 bases lying between them. The CDR3 DNA reads TGCGCCAGCACCCCGACAGAAAGCTACGAGCAGTACTTC. Its protein product is CASTPTESYEQYF.

The rearrangement uses TRBV10-2 and TRBJ2-3; D is possibly TRBD1 (5 bases). Trimming pared 2 bases from V and 3 bases from J, leaving 6 bases between. This CDR3 comprises 13 residues. The germline CDR1 and CDR2 sequences are WSHSY and SAAADI. CDR3 sequence reads: CASSERGTDTQYF. The DNA of the CDR3 is TGCGCCAGCAGTGAGAGGGGTACAGATACGCAGTATTTT.

The CDR3 reads CASSEPGGANEAFF. The CDR3 DNA sequence: TGTGCCAGCAGTGAACCGGGTGGGGCTAATGAAGCTTTCTTT. This chain joins TRBV2 and TRBJ1-1, with a tentative D call TRBD1 (5 bases). CDR3 length: 14 amino acids. Germline V lookup: CDR1 SNHLY, CDR2 FYNNEI. V was shortened by 2 bases and J by 7 bases, with 14 bases between the two germline ends.

The rearrangement uses TRBV28 and TRBJ2-1; D may be TRBD1 (6 bases). The CDR3 is 13 residues long. Germline V CDR1 and CDR2: MDHEN, SYDVKM. The V end lost 2 bases, the J end lost 4 bases, and 6 bases lay between the germline ends. The CDR3 reads CASSLTGYNEQFF. CDR3 coding DNA: TGTGCCAGCAGTTTAACAGGGTACAATGAGCAGTTCTTC.

The chain joins TRBV15 to TRBJ1-5; D is unclear. The CDR3 is made up of 16 amino acids. V was shortened by 0 bases and J by 0 bases, with 9 bases between the two germline ends. The germline V gene encodes CDR1 LNHNV and CDR2 YYDKDF (reference sequence). This CDR3 reads CATSRERPHSNQPQHF. The CDR3, as DNA: TGTGCCACCAGCAGAGAGCGTCCCCATAGCAATCAGCCCCAGCATTTT.

The chain uses TRBV28 and TRBJ2-7, with TRBD2 matching over 13 bases. CDR3 size: 15 residues. Germline V gives CDR1 MDHEN, CDR2 SYDVKM. J lost 5 bases, V lost 6 bases, and 7 bases had no gene match. The chain's CDR3 is CASRRTSGRADEQYF. CDR3 nucleotide sequence: TGTGCCAGCAGGCGAACTAGCGGGAGGGCCGACGAGCAGTACTTC.

The rearrangement joins TRBV6-1 to TRBJ2-5; 12 bases match TRBD2. Per germline, CDR1 MNHNS and CDR2 SASEGT. Trimming cost V 3 bases and J 2 bases; bases outside gene matches: 4. This CDR3 has 16 amino acids. For the CDR3, the DNA is TGTGCCAGCAGTGAGCTAGCGGGAGGGCCTCAAGAGACCCAGTACTTC. Translated: CASSELAGGPQETQYF.

The chain carries TRBV7-9 and TRBJ2-7; perhaps TRBD2 as D (6 bases). V was cut by 7 bases and J by 3 bases, with 16 bases left in between. Germline values: CDR1 SEHNR, CDR2 FQNEAQ (reference sequence). This CDR3 contains 14 residues. The CDR3 coding sequence is TGTGCCAGCAACCGGTGGGGGGTTGGCTACGAGCAGTACTTC. Translating gives CASNRWGVGYEQYF.

This clone was detected only once. This chain uses TRBV4-1 with TRBJ2-7; TRBD1 matches at 7 bases. This CDR3 is 17 amino acids long. The V segment lost 1 base and the J segment 0 bases; nucleotides outside the gene matches: 9. Germline CDR1 MGHRA, CDR2 YSYEKL. CDR3 DNA: TGCGCCAGCAGCCAAGGGTTGTCAGGGGGAGTCTCCTACGAGCAGTACTTC. Translating it yields CASSQGLSGGVSYEQYF.

The chain recombines TRBV19 with TRBJ2-2; 7 bases fit TRBD1. Trimming at V came to 3 bases and at J to 7 bases, leaving 17 bases not matched to a gene. This CDR3 contains 18 residues. In germline, CDR1 is LNHDA, CDR2 SQIVND (reference sequence). The CDR3 here is CASSIMLSVQGFNGELFF. Here the CDR3 DNA reads TGTGCCAGTAGTATTATGCTATCGGTACAGGGGTTCAACGGGGAGCTGTTTTTT. Complete variable domain (other parts from reference TRBV19 and TRBJ2-2): DGGITQSPKYLFRKEGQNVTLSCEQNLNHDAMYWYRQDPGQGLRLIYYSQIVNDFQKGDIAEGYSVSREKKESFPLTVTSAQKNPTAFYLCASSIMLSVQGFNGELFFGEGSRLTVL.

The chain recombines TRBV5-6 with TRBJ1-2; TRBD1 might be the D (6 bases). V gave up 2 bases and J gave up 8 bases, with 10 bases separating them. The CDR3 contains 12 residues. In germline, CDR1 is SGHDT, CDR2 YYEEEE. DNA of the CDR3: TGTGCCAGCAGCTTTGGGGGGGCAGGCTACACCTTC. This translates into CASSFGGAGYTF.

This chain connects TRBV4-1 to TRBJ2-7, with 7 bases fitting TRBD2. Germline V CDR1 and CDR2: MGHRA, YSYEKL. The CDR3 is made up of 14 amino acids. V lost 4 bases, J lost 5 bases, and 8 bases stayed unmatched. The CDR3 region is CASSPGRVKDEQYF. The CDR3 coding sequence is TGCGCCAGCAGCCCAGGGAGGGTAAAGGACGAGCAGTACTTC.

On this clone itself: The junction does not match germline at one end; this may be a read error. The chain has TRBV7-7 and TRBJ2-1; 10 bases are a match to TRBD1. The CDR3 sequence is 15 residues long. CDR1 and CDR2 (germline): SSHAT, FNYEAQ (reference sequence). The CDR3 loop reads CASSLGRTGGNEQFF. CDR3 nucleotides: TGTGCTAGCAGCTTAGGTCGGACAGGGGGTAATGAGCAGTTCTTC.

The rearrangement links TRBV27 to TRBJ2-7, with D maybe TRBD2 (6 bases). Germline V gives CDR1 MNHEY, CDR2 SMNVEV (reference sequence). This CDR3 is built from 15 residues. Trimming pared 4 bases from V and 4 bases from J, leaving 17 bases between. CDR3 protein: CASSSPQGGRYEQYF. In nucleotides, the CDR3 is TGTGCCAGCAGTTCCCCCCAGGGAGGACGTTACGAGCAGTACTTC.

V and J are TRBV30 and TRBJ2-1, with 9 bases identical to TRBD2. The V gene end was trimmed by 1 base and the J gene end by 3 bases; junction bases not matched to a gene: 10. The CDR3 is 17 residues long. CDR1 and CDR2 (germline): GTSNPN, SVGIG (reference sequence). The DNA of the CDR3 is TGTGCCTGGAGTGAGGGGATAGCGGGAGAAATCTACAATGAGCAGTTCTTC. Encoded protein: CAWSEGIAGEIYNEQFF.

The rearrangement links TRBV24-1 to TRBJ2-5; 12 bases agree with TRBD1. The CDR3 length is 16 residues. V dropped 5 bases and J dropped 5; count of bases not matched to a gene: 8. Germline-derived CDR1 and CDR2 are KGHDR and SFDVKD. As DNA, the CDR3 is TGTGCCACCAGTGCCCCGGGGACAGGGGGCAAGGAGACCCAGTACTTC. Protein product: CATSAPGTGGKETQYF.

The chain combines TRBV6-1 with TRBJ2-7, with D perhaps matching TRBD2 (5 bases). The V end lost 3 bases, the J end lost 3 bases, and 15 bases lay between the germline ends. Germline-derived CDR1 and CDR2 are MNHNS and SASEGT. This CDR3 region has 15 residues. The CDR3 is CASSEVGETHYEQYF. CDR3 DNA sequence: TGTGCCAGCAGTGAGGTTGGGGAGACACACTACGAGCAGTACTTC.

In this sample, this clone turned up once. V and J are TRBV7-2 and TRBJ2-7, with D perhaps matching TRBD2 (5 bases). Germline assignment: CDR1 SGHTA and CDR2 FQGNSA. The CDR3 totals 14 residues. The ends were cut back, 2 bases at V and 4 bases at J, with 12 bases in the middle. In DNA form, the CDR3 reads TGTGCCAGCAGCTTAACGGGAACAGTTTACGAGCAGTACTTC. It specifies CASSLTGTVYEQYF. Full variable domain (remainder filled in from reference TRBV7-2 and TRBJ2-7): GAGVSQSPSNKVTEKGKDVELRCDPISGHTALYWYRQSLGQGLEFLIYFQGNSAPDKSGLPSDRFSAERTGGSVSTLTIQRTQQEDSAVYLCASSLTGTVYEQYFGPGTRLTVT.

This clone was counted between two and nine times. The gene calls are TRBV4-2 and TRBJ2-7; D not certain. Germline V lookup: CDR1 LGHNA, CDR2 YNFKEQ. This CDR3 spans 14 amino acids. The ends were cut back, 0 bases at V and 0 bases at J, with 6 bases in the middle. The CDR3 bases are TGTGCCAGCAGCCAAGAGGTTAGCTCCTACGAGCAGTACTTC. Translating it yields CASSQEVSSYEQYF.

The chain recombines TRBV5-4 with TRBJ2-1, with D uncertain. V was shortened by 4 bases and J by 4 bases, with 3 bases between the two germline ends. Germline V gene sequence: CDR1 SGHNT, CDR2 YYREEE (reference sequence). The CDR3 has 11 amino acids. Here the CDR3 reads CASSLYNEQFF. CDR3 DNA sequence: TGTGCCAGCAGCCTTTACAATGAGCAGTTCTTC. Drawing the rest from reference TRBV5-4 and TRBJ2-1, the complete variable domain is ETGVTQSPTHLIKTRGQQVTLRCSSQSGHNTVSWYQQALGQGPQFIFQYYREEENGRGNFPPRFSGLQFPNYSSELNVNALELDDSALYLCASSLYNEQFFGPGTRLTVL.

The gene calls are TRBV5-4 and TRBJ1-6, with 10 bases that match TRBD1. CDR1 and CDR2 from the germline V gene are SGHNT and YYREEE (reference sequence). V shed 4 bases, J shed 6 bases, and the junction held 10 bases outside the gene matches. The CDR3 length is 17 residues. CDR3 DNA sequence: TGTGCCAGCAGCACAAGTCCGACAGGGGGCCGTAATTCACCCCTCCACTTT. Its translation: CASSTSPTGGRNSPLHF.

The V call is TRBV27, the J call TRBJ2-3; maybe TRBD2 (6 bases). CDR1 is MNHEY and CDR2 is SMNVEV in the germline V gene (reference sequence). Trimming stripped 1 base from V and 0 bases from J, with 11 bases between. CDR3 length: 16 residues. In DNA form, the CDR3 reads TGTGCCAGCAGTTTATGGGGGGACTTTAGCACAGATACGCAGTATTTT. It yields the protein CASSLWGDFSTDTQYF.

The chain links TRBV7-8 to TRBJ2-2, with D hard to call. The germline V gene encodes CDR1 SGHVS and CDR2 FQNEAQ. With 6 bases removed from V and 4 bases from J, the gap between germline ends came to 3 bases. The CDR3 spans 11 residues. The CDR3 coding sequence is TGTGCCAGCAGTTTCACCGGGGAGCTGTTTTTT. It yields the protein CASSFTGELFF.

The V and J genes are TRBV5-4 and TRBJ2-7, with TRBD2 identical over 8 bases. J gave up 4 bases and V 3 bases, and 6 bases lay outside the gene matches. This CDR3 is built from 14 residues. Germline loops: CDR1 SGHNT, CDR2 YYREEE (reference sequence). The CDR3 nucleotides read TGTGCCAGCAGCTCTTCTGGGACTAGATACGAGCAGTACTTC. Amino acid sequence: CASSSSGTRYEQYF.

The chain combines TRBV6-5 with TRBJ2-7, with 7 bases that match TRBD2. CDR3 size: 14 residues. CDR1 is MNHEY, CDR2 SVGAGI, per germline. The V and J ends lost 5 bases and 2 bases, in that order; junction bases with no gene match: 6. CDR3 sequence reads: CASSPLAETYEQYF. The CDR3 DNA reads TGTGCCAGCAGTCCTCTAGCGGAGACCTACGAGCAGTACTTC.